The 15 T cell receptor beta chains in this list originate from one sample, sequenced in a study of control samples from healthy donors and cancer patients. Produced via immunoSEQ multiplex PCR; TCRdb's table is partial and in-frame only. The profile shows 76,000 or so clones, about nine tenths of them singletons. Sequenced sample: PBMCs. These receptors originate from a woman aged 50 to 60 with colorectal cancer.

V and J are TRBV6-5 and TRBJ1-2; maybe TRBD1 (6 bases). The CDR3 has 12 residues. Germline V gene data show CDR1 as MNHEY and CDR2 as SVGAGI. The V end was cut by 5 bases, the J end by 7 bases, with 11 bases between. CDR3 sequence (DNA): TGTGCCAGCAGTAAACTAGGGGGTGGCTACACCTTC. It is translated as CASSKLGGGYTF.

V and J are TRBV7-2 and TRBJ2-1; possibly TRBD1 for D (6 bases). The CDR3 sequence is 14 residues long. V was clipped by 5 bases and J by 7 bases, with 15 bases between them. CDR1 and CDR2 (germline): SGHTA, FQGNSA. CDR3 bases: TGTGCCAGCAGCCCCCGACAGGAAACGAATGAGCAGTTCTTC. Protein product: CASSPRQETNEQFF.

The rearrangement joins TRBV7-2 to TRBJ2-1; no definite D call. Germline lookup yields CDR1 SGHTA and CDR2 FQGNSA. V was shortened by 7 bases and J by 6 bases, with 7 bases between the two germline ends. The CDR3 consists of 11 residues. The CDR3 spells CASTPGNEQFF. The CDR3 DNA reads TGTGCCAGCACCCCAGGCAATGAGCAGTTCTTC.

The V gene is TRBV7-2, the J gene TRBJ1-2; D perhaps matches TRBD1 (6 bases). The CDR3 length is 15 residues. Germline CDR1 is SGHTA and CDR2 is FQGNSA. With 4 bases removed from V and 2 bases from J, the gap between germline ends came to 14 bases. The DNA for the CDR3 is TGTGCCAGCAGCTCCCGAGTGGGGGCCAACTATGGCTACACCTTC. Protein: CASSSRVGANYGYTF. The whole variable domain, filled in from reference TRBV7-2 and TRBJ1-2, reads GAGVSQSPSNKVTEKGKDVELRCDPISGHTALYWYRQSLGQGLEFLIYFQGNSAPDKSGLPSDRFSAERTGGSVSTLTIQRTQQEDSAVYLCASSSRVGANYGYTFGSGTRLTVV.

On this clone: Other DNA sequences within the sample encode an identical CDR3. The genes are TRBV15 and TRBJ2-5; no firm D call. The V end was cut by 0 bases, the J end by 2 bases, with 10 bases between. This CDR3 spans 15 amino acids. CDR1 and CDR2 (germline): LNHNV, YYDKDF (reference sequence). CDR3 sequence: CATSRDPAPQETQYF. The CDR3 DNA is TGTGCCACCAGCAGAGATCCGGCCCCTCAAGAGACCCAGTACTTC.

There are a few counts of this clone. The V gene is TRBV6-5, the J gene TRBJ1-3, with TRBD1 as a possible D gene (5 bases). Trimming shortened V by 5 bases and J by 3 bases, and 14 bases separated the two germline ends. The germline CDR1 and CDR2 sequences are MNHEY and SVGAGI. CDR3 length equals 15 residues. The CDR3 is CASSRDSGHGNTIYF. Here the CDR3 DNA reads TGTGCCAGCAGTCGCGACAGCGGCCATGGAAACACCATATATTTT.

The chain is built from TRBV12-3 or TRBV12-4 and TRBJ1-2; 7 bases match TRBD1. This CDR3 contains 13 residues. Trimming at V came to 8 bases and at J to 3 bases, leaving 6 bases not matched to a gene. CDR3 nucleotide sequence: TGTGCCAGCTCCCGGGACAGTTACTATGGCTACACCTTC. Translation gives CASSRDSYYGYTF.

The CDR3 sequence: CASSPGPFPIEQFF. The DNA for the CDR3 is TGCGCCAGCAGCCCCGGGCCCTTCCCCATCGAGCAGTTCTTC. V usage is TRBV4-3 and J usage is TRBJ2-1; D is ambiguous. Trimming removed 4 bases at V and 10 bases at J, with 17 bases between. The CDR3 is 14 amino acids. Germline V gives CDR1 LGHNA, CDR2 YSLEER.

The CDR3 spells CASSQDSSGGDETQYF. In DNA, the CDR3 is TGTGCCAGCAGCCAAGATTCAAGCGGGGGTGACGAGACCCAGTACTTC. The V gene is TRBV3-1 (or the pseudogene TRBV3-2), the J gene TRBJ2-5; 8 positions match TRBD2. This CDR3 is built from 16 residues. CDR1 LGHDT and CDR2 YNNKEL come from the germline V gene (reference sequence). V lost 0 bases to trimming and J lost 5 bases; unmatched junction nucleotides: 8.

The J gene is TRBJ1-2, the V gene TRBV5-1, with D possibly being TRBD1 (5 bases). The CDR3 is 14 residues long. Germline-derived CDR1 and CDR2 are SGHRS and YFSETQ. V was shortened by 4 bases and J by 7 bases, with 17 bases between the two germline ends. This chain's CDR3 is CASSHGTETSGYTF. CDR3 bases: TGCGCCAGCAGCCACGGGACGGAGACCTCTGGCTACACCTTC. Supplemented by reference TRBV5-1 and TRBJ1-2, the full variable domain reads KAGVTQTPRYLIKTRGQQVTLSCSPISGHRSVSWYQQTPGQGLQFLFEYFSETQRNKGNFPGRFSGRQFSNSRSEMNVSTLELGDSALYLCASSHGTETSGYTFGSGTRLTVV.

This clone was seen only a few times. The genes are TRBV29-1 and TRBJ1-5; 11 bases are a match to TRBD1. This CDR3 has 12 residues. Germline CDR1 reads SQVTM; CDR2 reads ANQGSEA. V dropped 7 bases and J dropped 7; count of bases not matched to a gene: 3. In nucleotides, the CDR3 is TGCAGCGCCCGGACAGGGGGCCAGCCCCAGCATTTT. Its protein product is CSARTGGQPQHF. Full variable domain (outside the CDR3, taken from reference TRBV29-1 and TRBJ1-5): SAVISQKPSRDICQRGTSLTIQCQVDSQVTMMFWYRQQPGQSLTLIATANQGSEATYESGFVIDKFPISRPNLTFSTLTVSNMSPEDSSIYLCSARTGGQPQHFGDGTRLSIL.

This clone was counted a single time. The chain recombines TRBV19 with TRBJ2-1; possibly TRBD1 for D (7 bases). Per the germline V gene, CDR1 is LNHDA and CDR2 is SQIVND (reference sequence). The CDR3 runs to 16 residues. Trimming took off 3 bases at V and 8 bases at J, with 20 bases between the two ends. The CDR3 DNA follows: TGTGCCAGTAGTATTCAGGGGGGACCCCCTCTGGATGAGCAGTTCTTC. Its protein product is CASSIQGGPPLDEQFF.

The genes are TRBV14 and TRBJ1-4, with no clear D. The CDR3 spans 15 residues. Germline V gene data show CDR1 as SGHDN and CDR2 as FVKESK. V lost 2 bases and J lost 11, with 18 bases in between. The CDR3 here is CASSQPGSGVGKLFF. The DNA for the CDR3 is TGTGCCAGCAGCCAACCGGGATCCGGGGTCGGGAAACTGTTTTTT. Full variable domain (missing parts from reference TRBV14 and TRBJ1-4): EAGVTQFPSHSVIEKGQTVTLRCDPISGHDNLYWYRRVMGKEIKFLLHFVKESKQDESGMPNNRFLAERTGGTYSTLKVQPAELEDSGVYFCASSQPGSGVGKLFFGSGTQLSVL.

The V gene is TRBV7-3, the J gene TRBJ2-3; 9 nucleotides line up with TRBD1. The CDR3 has 13 amino acids. J was trimmed by 2 bases and V by 10 bases; bases with no gene match: 4. The germline CDR1 and CDR2 sequences are SGHTA and FQGTGA. CDR3 sequence (DNA): TGTGCCACTCGGGACAGGGACACAGATACGCAGTATTTT. Its protein product is CATRDRDTDTQYF.

The chain uses TRBV9 and TRBJ2-2; tentatively, D is TRBD1 or TRBD2 (5 bases each). Trimming cost V 0 bases and J 8 bases, with 17 bases left between them. The germline gives CDR1 SGDLS, CDR2 YYNGEE. This CDR3 comprises 16 residues. The CDR3 DNA sequence: TGTGCCAGCAGCGTAGGGGGATTAGGGACCTCGGGGGAGCTGTTTTTT. Translating it yields CASSVGGLGTSGELFF.